These T cell receptor beta chains were read from a single sample in a study of blood T cells in healthy people across ages. Each CDR3 protein is one row after TCRdb ran MiXCR on the 5' RACE reads. Here the sample spans roughly 1.9 million distinct CDR3 sequences, around 42% being singletons. The sequenced material came from blood. These receptors were taken from a human donor in good health. Both conserved end residues are part of each CDR3. The size of a clone is reported for some rows only, either as once, few or many, or as a class for expanded clones.

j_gene: TRBJ2-1; v_gene: TRBV5-4; abundance: .; len: 15; CDR3aa: CASSFYRELDNEQFF
j_gene: TRBJ1-2; v_gene: TRBV7-9; abundance: few; len: 14; CDR3aa: CASSRLQNLGGYTF
j_gene: TRBJ2-1; v_gene: TRBV13; abundance: .; len: 16; CDR3aa: CASSSTGTGGNNEQFF
j_gene: TRBJ1-4; v_gene: TRBV10-3; abundance: few; len: 15; CDR3aa: CAISESPTTNEKLFF
j_gene: TRBJ1-5; v_gene: TRBV4-1; abundance: .; len: 14; CDR3aa: CASSQVGVGQPQHF
j_gene: TRBJ1-2; v_gene: TRBV28; abundance: .; len: 13; CDR3aa: CASSLSRPGGYTF
j_gene: TRBJ2-1; v_gene: TRBV5-1; abundance: few; len: 16; CDR3aa: CASTPFGTGDYNEQFF
j_gene: TRBJ2-5; v_gene: TRBV20-1; abundance: few; len: 17; CDR3aa: CSARIKLRGSGAETQYF
j_gene: TRBJ2-1; v_gene: TRBV29-1; abundance: .; len: 12; CDR3aa: CSGYTGGIEQFF
j_gene: TRBJ2-7; v_gene: TRBV10-3; abundance: few; len: 14; CDR3aa: CAISASGGANEQYF
j_gene: TRBJ1-2; v_gene: TRBV9; abundance: few; len: 15; CDR3aa: CASSTLGQGPYGYTF
j_gene: TRBJ2-3; v_gene: TRBV7-9; abundance: .; len: 16; CDR3aa: CASSFELAGGTDTQYF
j_gene: TRBJ2-6; v_gene: TRBV2; abundance: once; len: 17; CDR3aa: CASSYSPPSSGANVLTF
j_gene: TRBJ2-1; v_gene: TRBV2; abundance: .; len: 12; CDR3aa: CASRRVAAPEFF
j_gene: TRBJ1-1; v_gene: TRBV6-5; abundance: .; len: 15; CDR3aa: CASSYEAGRNTEAFF
j_gene: TRBJ1-2; v_gene: TRBV4-3; abundance: .; len: 14; CDR3aa: CASSQDPASGGYTF
j_gene: TRBJ1-2; v_gene: TRBV6-6; abundance: .; len: 15; CDR3aa: CASSFSPGQGHGYTF
j_gene: TRBJ2-7; v_gene: TRBV7-9; abundance: few; len: 15; CDR3aa: CASSRGTAASYEQYF
j_gene: TRBJ2-4; v_gene: TRBV4-3; abundance: few; len: 17; CDR3aa: CASSQRWTRGDKNIQYF
j_gene: TRBJ1-2; v_gene: TRBV27; abundance: .; len: 14; CDR3aa: CASSFGGPGYGYTF
j_gene: TRBJ1-5; v_gene: TRBV4-1; abundance: few; len: 17; CDR3aa: CASSQEPEGASNRPQHF
j_gene: TRBJ1-1; v_gene: TRBV4-2; abundance: .; len: 13; CDR3aa: CASSPLQGAGAFF
j_gene: TRBJ1-2; v_gene: TRBV29-1; abundance: .; len: 14; CDR3aa: CSVGGGQGRDGYTF
j_gene: TRBJ1-1; v_gene: TRBV10-3; abundance: .; len: 14; CDR3aa: CAIKESLTGGRAFF
j_gene: .; v_gene: TRBV24-1; abundance: many; len: 13; CDR3aa: CATSRTGKHEQYF
j_gene: TRBJ2-6; v_gene: TRBV7-3; abundance: .; len: 13; CDR3aa: CASSSKGGNVLTF
j_gene: TRBJ2-1; v_gene: TRBV7-2; abundance: .; len: 14; CDR3aa: CASSLADKYNEQFF
j_gene: TRBJ1-4; v_gene: TRBV7-8; abundance: .; len: 16; CDR3aa: CASSRGGGPNNEELFF
j_gene: TRBJ1-2; v_gene: TRBV12-3/TRBV12-4; abundance: .; len: 14; CDR3aa: CASSSQTGIGGYTF
j_gene: TRBJ2-6; v_gene: TRBV10-3; abundance: once; len: 16; CDR3aa: CAISRTGNSGANVLTF
j_gene: TRBJ1-2; v_gene: TRBV12-3/TRBV12-4; abundance: few; len: 15; CDR3aa: CASTLGREVNYGYTF
j_gene: TRBJ1-4; v_gene: TRBV2; abundance: .; len: 14; CDR3aa: CASSGRNTLEKLFF
j_gene: TRBJ1-1; v_gene: TRBV12-5; abundance: few; len: 17; CDR3aa: CASGLYSQGFGGTEAFF
j_gene: TRBJ2-5; v_gene: TRBV6-1; abundance: .; len: 14; CDR3aa: CAGIAGGYQETQYF
j_gene: TRBJ2-6; v_gene: TRBV6-2/TRBV6-3; abundance: few; len: 15; CDR3aa: CASNPLFSGANVLTF
j_gene: TRBJ2-1; v_gene: TRBV21-1; abundance: .; len: 15; CDR3aa: CASSTRDRTYSEQFF
j_gene: TRBJ1-1; v_gene: TRBV9; abundance: .; len: 14; CDR3aa: CASSPRDRGSVAFF
j_gene: TRBJ2-3; v_gene: TRBV20-1; abundance: .; len: 16; CDR3aa: CSAGESSGGFTDTQYF
j_gene: TRBJ1-4; v_gene: TRBV20-1; abundance: few; len: 15; CDR3aa: CSASSGIQGGEKLFF
j_gene: TRBJ2-5; v_gene: TRBV7-2; abundance: few; len: 13; CDR3aa: CASSLDYGYGQYF
j_gene: TRBJ2-3; v_gene: TRBV7-2; abundance: few; len: 15; CDR3aa: CASSLEGQGWDTQYF
j_gene: TRBJ2-3; v_gene: TRBV29-1; abundance: few; len: 13; CDR3aa: CSVVLGGADTQYF
j_gene: TRBJ1-1; v_gene: TRBV7-2; abundance: many; len: 13; CDR3aa: CASRQGMNTEAFF
j_gene: TRBJ2-1; v_gene: TRBV5-5; abundance: .; len: 14; CDR3aa: CASSLNADGVEQFF
j_gene: TRBJ1-2; v_gene: TRBV12-3/TRBV12-4; abundance: .; len: 13; CDR3aa: CASSLGPSRGYTF
j_gene: TRBJ1-2; v_gene: TRBV6-5; abundance: .; len: 18; CDR3aa: CASSLLQGALGYNYGYTF
j_gene: TRBJ2-1; v_gene: TRBV3-1; abundance: few; len: 15; CDR3aa: CASSILGSSYNEQFF
j_gene: TRBJ2-7; v_gene: TRBV10-3; abundance: .; len: 14; CDR3aa: CAISGFDTSYEQYF
j_gene: TRBJ2-6; v_gene: TRBV7-2; abundance: many; len: 17; CDR3aa: CASSLIWGGAGANVLTF
j_gene: TRBJ2-5; v_gene: TRBV7-2; abundance: few; len: 13; CDR3aa: CASSINRGETQYF
j_gene: TRBJ2-1; v_gene: TRBV6-6; abundance: .; len: 15; CDR3aa: CASSQGLAARGEQFF
j_gene: TRBJ2-3; v_gene: TRBV29-1; abundance: .; len: 14; CDR3aa: CSVEPTSGPDTQYF
j_gene: TRBJ2-1; v_gene: TRBV7-9; abundance: .; len: 14; CDR3aa: CASSIGGNSYEQFF
j_gene: TRBJ2-5; v_gene: TRBV20-1; abundance: .; len: 14; CDR3aa: CSASFRGIGETQYF
j_gene: TRBJ2-5; v_gene: TRBV6-2/TRBV6-3; abundance: .; len: 15; CDR3aa: CASSPSGGRPETQYF